This TCR beta chain emerged from a study of T cells in Graves' hyperthyroidism and ophthalmopathy. Study summary: Peripheral blood sampling occurred at initial diagnosis, before any treatment.

Clinical symptoms, serum thyroxine and TRAb, thyroid ultrasound and orbital computed tomography were used for the diagnoses. RNA transcripts provided the source from which TCR beta CDR3 regions were amplified. A set of HTBI primers served as the primers for a first-round RT-PCR of the TCR CDR3. TCRdb ran MiXCR on the multiplex PCR reads and lists one entry per CDR3 protein. The table lists 700,000 or so distinct CDR3 sequences, about 17% of them singletons. CDR3 size: 14 residues. The germline V gene has CDR1 KGHSH and CDR2 LQKENI. V lost 2 bases and J lost 3, with 10 bases in between. The sample holds many counts of this clonotype. Its target is unknown. Study observations and caveats: The model foresaw ophthalmopathy a median around seven months prior to onset. Most expanded thyroid clonotypes above 0.001 also appeared in blood.

The V and J genes are TRBV18 and TRBJ2-5; weak D call: TRBD1 (5 bases). Sequencing was carried out using blood. The receptor was isolated from a man aged 18 to 30 with Graves' hyperthyroidism. The CDR3 nucleotides are TGTGCCAGCTCACCATACGCAGGGAAAGAGACCCAGTACTTC. Translated: CASSPYAGKETQYF.